These 24 T cell receptor beta chains were all obtained from the same sample, sequenced in a study of control samples from healthy donors and cancer patients. The data were produced by immunoSEQ multiplex PCR, yet TCRdb's version contains in-frame clones alone and is incomplete. The data hold some 120,000 clones, with around nine tenths observed a single time. Sequences were obtained from blood. The receptors originated from a man aged 18 to 35 in good health.

V and J are TRBV2 and TRBJ2-5, with a tentative D call TRBD1 (6 bases). The germline V gene encodes CDR1 SNHLY and CDR2 FYNNEI. This CDR3 spans 12 amino acids. The V gene lost 9 bases and the J gene lost 5 bases, with 13 bases spanning the gap. CDR3 coding DNA: TGTGCCAGGGGCTCGAGGGGGGAGACCCAGTACTTC. Translation gives CARGSRGETQYF.

J is TRBJ1-1 and V is TRBV27; no clear D. Per germline, CDR1 MNHEY and CDR2 SMNVEV (reference sequence). The CDR3 consists of 16 residues. Deletions cut 2 bases from V and 1 base from J, with 14 bases between. This CDR3 is CASSLTLVTSNTEAFF. Written as DNA, the CDR3 is TGTGCCAGCAGTTTAACTCTGGTAACCTCGAACACTGAAGCTTTCTTT.

This chain connects TRBV6-5 to TRBJ1-1; D is possibly TRBD1 (5 bases). CDR1 is MNHEY, CDR2 SVGAGI, per germline. CDR3 length equals 14 residues. The V and J ends lost 4 bases and 2 bases respectively, with 11 bases between them. CDR3 amino acids: CASSSGHLNTEAFF. The CDR3 DNA reads TGTGCCAGCAGTTCCGGACACCTAAACACTGAAGCTTTCTTT.

This rearrangement joins TRBV11-2 to TRBJ2-6; D ambiguous. Trimming stripped 1 base from V and 6 bases from J, with 4 bases between. Germline lookup yields CDR1 SGHAT and CDR2 FQNNGV. There are 13 residues in the CDR3. In nucleotides, the CDR3 is TGTGCCAGCAGCTTAGGTGAGGCCAACGTCCTGACTTTC. Residues: CASSLGEANVLTF.

The chain recombines TRBV7-6 with TRBJ2-3; tentatively, D is TRBD2 (9 bases). The CDR3 is 19 residues long. Looked up from germline, CDR1 is SGHVS and CDR2 is FNYEAQ. Trimming removed 5 bases at V and 0 bases at J, with 24 bases between. CDR3 nucleotides: TGTGCCAGCAGCGATGGGACAGGTCTAGCGGGGCGTAGCACAGATACGCAGTATTTT. This translates into CASSDGTGLAGRSTDTQYF.

The rearrangement uses TRBV12-3 or TRBV12-4 and TRBJ2-7; 7 bases fit TRBD1. The CDR3 has 13 amino acids. J lost 3 bases, V lost 2 bases, and 1 base had no gene match. The CDR3 here is CASSLRQGYEQYV. As DNA, the CDR3 is TGTGCCAGCAGTTTAAGACAGGGCTACGAGCAGTACGTC.

V gene TRBV4-1 combines with J gene TRBJ2-2, with D perhaps TRBD1 (6 bases). Germline-derived CDR1 and CDR2 are MGHRA and YSYEKL. V was shortened by 2 bases and J by 2 bases, with 15 bases between the two germline ends. This CDR3 spans 17 amino acids. CDR3 coding DNA: TGCGCCAGCAGCCAACTACCCGACAGGTTCAACACCGGGGAGCTGTTTTTT. It yields the protein CASSQLPDRFNTGELFF.

The CDR3 sequence is CASSTWTGSSGNTIYF. Written as DNA, the CDR3 is TGTGCCAGCAGCACATGGACAGGGAGCTCTGGAAACACCATATATTTT. The V gene is TRBV11-3, the J gene TRBJ1-3, with 8 bases aligning to TRBD1. CDR3 length equals 16 residues. The junction had 6 bases not matched to a gene; V was cut back by 5 bases and J by 0 bases. Germline V lookup: CDR1 SGHNT, CDR2 YENEEA.

The chain uses TRBV3-1 (or the pseudogene TRBV3-2) and TRBJ2-1; D not certain. CDR1 LGHDT and CDR2 YNNKEL come from the germline V gene (reference sequence). With 1 base removed from V and 10 bases from J, the gap between germline ends came to 8 bases. The CDR3 spans 12 residues. CDR3 residues: CASSQGGAEQFF. CDR3 coding DNA: TGTGCCAGCAGCCAAGGCGGCGCAGAGCAGTTCTTC.

The V and J genes are TRBV6-5 and TRBJ1-3; 8 bases match TRBD1. The trim removed 5 bases at V and 1 base at J, leaving 1 base unmatched. The CDR3 length is 14 residues. Germline-derived CDR1 and CDR2 are MNHEY and SVGAGI. The CDR3 is CASSRQGSGNTIYF. The CDR3 nucleotides are TGTGCCAGCAGTCGACAGGGGTCTGGAAACACCATATATTTT.

V and J are TRBV7-8 and TRBJ2-5; 12 bases align to TRBD2. The CDR3 contains 18 residues. CDR1 and CDR2 (germline): SGHVS, FQNEAQ. J was trimmed by 4 bases and V by 1 base; bases with no gene match: 10. CDR3: CASSLGSRRGLAGETQYF. The CDR3 nucleotides read TGTGCCAGCAGCTTAGGGAGCCGGAGGGGACTAGCGGGAGAGACCCAGTACTTC.

The chain has TRBV5-1 and TRBJ2-3, with 11 bases identical to TRBD2. After removal of 4 bases from V and 6 bases from J, the junction contained 10 bases not matched to a gene. Germline CDR1 is SGHRS and CDR2 is YFSETQ. The CDR3 consists of 16 residues. CDR3 nucleotides: TGCGCCAGCAGCGAGGAACTAGCGGGAGCGATGGATACGCAGTATTTT. Translated, it gives CASSEELAGAMDTQYF.

V usage is TRBV6-5 and J usage is TRBJ2-7; 8 positions agree with TRBD1. Germline V gene lookup returns CDR1 MNHEY and CDR2 SVGAGI. J gave up 2 bases and V 0 bases, and 6 bases lay outside the gene matches. CDR3 size: 16 residues. In nucleotides, the CDR3 is TGTGCCAGCAGTTACTCCCCCGGGACAGGAACCTACGAGCAGTACTTC. This codes for CASSYSPGTGTYEQYF.

This clone has a single count. The CDR3 sequence: CATSDPGGEITDTQYF. CDR3 DNA: TGTGCCACCAGTGATCCAGGGGGGGAAATCACAGATACGCAGTATTTT. This chain uses TRBV24-1 with TRBJ2-3; D may match TRBD1 or TRBD2 (7 bases each). Germline CDR1 reads KGHDR; CDR2 reads SFDVKD. The CDR3 sequence is 16 residues long. The V gene lost 3 bases and the J gene lost 2 bases, with 14 bases spanning the gap.

The rearrangement uses TRBV12-5 and TRBJ2-7, with a tentative D call TRBD2 (5 bases). The germline CDR1 and CDR2 sequences are LGHNT and FRNRAP. The CDR3 contains 13 residues. Between the trimmed V and J ends, which lost 2 bases and 4 bases, there was a span of 9 bases. As DNA, the CDR3 is TGTGCTAGTGGTTTGAGTGGCGGGTACGAGCAGTACGTC. It translates to CASGLSGGYEQYV.

This clone was detected only once. The V and J genes are TRBV4-1 and TRBJ2-3; unclear D gene. Germline V gene data show CDR1 as MGHRA and CDR2 as YSYEKL. The CDR3 totals 15 residues. V lost 3 bases and J lost 4, with 14 bases in between. The CDR3 bases are TGCGCCAGCAGCCATTTTTTCGGGTCTGCAGATACGCAGTATTTT. Encoded protein: CASSHFFGSADTQYF.

The chain links TRBV27 to TRBJ2-1; D is unclear. There are 13 residues in the CDR3. Per germline, CDR1 MNHEY and CDR2 SMNVEV (reference sequence). The V and J ends lost 5 bases and 3 bases respectively, with 8 bases between them. In DNA, the CDR3 is TGTGCCAGCAGTCCATCTGACTACAATGAGCAGTTCTTC. This encodes CASSPSDYNEQFF.

In this sample, this clone turned up once. The chain is built from TRBV24-1 and TRBJ1-2, with 7 bases lining up with TRBD1. Germline loops: CDR1 KGHDR, CDR2 SFDVKD. V lost 5 bases to trimming and J lost 3 bases; unmatched junction nucleotides: 5. The CDR3 extends over 14 amino acids. The CDR3 here is CATSAQGQYYGYTF. The CDR3 coding sequence is TGTGCCACCAGTGCCCAGGGACAGTACTATGGCTACACCTTC.

The V call is TRBV12-3 or TRBV12-4, the J call TRBJ1-2; tentative D call: TRBD1 (5 bases). V was cut by 6 bases and J by 8 bases, with 16 bases left in between. The CDR3 has 13 residues. CDR3 region: CASRYGPEGGYTF. The CDR3 coding sequence is TGTGCCAGCAGATATGGGCCCGAGGGGGGCTACACCTTC.

V gene TRBV19 combines with J gene TRBJ2-1, with D tentatively TRBD1 (6 bases). The CDR3 consists of 15 residues. Germline V CDR1 and CDR2: LNHDA, SQIVND (reference sequence). V was cut by 4 bases and J by 3 bases, with 13 bases left in between. DNA of the CDR3: TGTGCCAGTAGTACCTCTTTGGACAGCTACAATGAGCAGTTCTTC. Residues: CASSTSLDSYNEQFF. Filled out from reference TRBV19 and TRBJ2-1, the complete variable domain reads DGGITQSPKYLFRKEGQNVTLSCEQNLNHDAMYWYRQDPGQGLRLIYYSQIVNDFQKGDIAEGYSVSREKKESFPLTVTSAQKNPTAFYLCASSTSLDSYNEQFFGPGTRLTVL.

The CDR3 reads CASSVPGLGTEAFF. The CDR3 DNA sequence: TGTGCCAGTAGTGTTCCGGGCCTGGGAACTGAAGCTTTCTTT. The chain recombines TRBV19 with TRBJ1-1; D gene uncertain. The CDR3 is made up of 14 amino acids. Trimming stripped 5 bases from V and 5 bases from J, with 15 bases between. Germline values: CDR1 LNHDA, CDR2 SQIVND (reference sequence).

V is TRBV5-4 and J is TRBJ1-2; 10 bases map to TRBD1. Trimming at V came to 4 bases and at J to 1 base, leaving 10 bases not matched to a gene. The CDR3 has 17 amino acids. Germline V CDR1 and CDR2: SGHNT, YYREEE (reference sequence). The CDR3: CASSVPGQGTGNYGYTF. DNA for the CDR3: TGTGCCAGCAGCGTCCCGGGACAGGGGACGGGTAACTATGGCTACACCTTC.

The CDR3 sequence: CASSLEGASGVAYEQYF. CDR3 nucleotide sequence: TGTGCCAGCAGCTTAGAAGGGGCCAGCGGGGTAGCCTACGAGCAGTACTTC. The chain is built from TRBV7-2 and TRBJ2-7; 7 bases are a match to TRBD2. CDR3 length equals 17 residues. Germline V gives CDR1 SGHTA, CDR2 FQGNSA. J was trimmed by 2 bases and V by 1 base; bases with no gene match: 11.

The gene calls are TRBV5-8 and TRBJ2-1; D is undetermined. Germline V lookup: CDR1 SGHTS, CDR2 YDEGEE. Trimming removed 6 bases from V and 7 bases from J, with 17 bases in between. The CDR3 has 14 amino acids. The chain's CDR3 is CASTLRTARNEQFF. In DNA, the CDR3 is TGTGCCAGCACTCTTCGGACGGCGAGGAATGAGCAGTTCTTC.